The 14 T cell receptor beta chains below all came from one sample that was sequenced in a study of blood T cell repertoires in COVID-19. Sequencing was performed with immunoSEQ multiplex PCR; in TCRdb, only in-frame clones are kept and a portion is missing. The sample yields about 280,000 clones, approximately 90% seen once. Sample: PBMCs or T cells enriched from blood (not recorded which). Every receptor here comes from a man in his forties who had been exposed to COVID-19.

This clone was found a few times. The rearrangement uses TRBV6-5 and TRBJ2-2; 9 nucleotides match TRBD1. The CDR3 length is 13 residues. Trimming removed 8 bases from V and 7 bases from J; junction bases left unmatched: 5. Germline CDR1 and CDR2: MNHEY and SVGAGI. CDR3 bases: TGTGCCAGCGGGACAGGGTCGGGCGGGGAGCTGTTTTTT. Translating gives CASGTGSGGELFF.

The V gene is TRBV6-5, the J gene TRBJ1-2, with TRBD1 as a possible D gene (5 bases). The germline V gene encodes CDR1 MNHEY and CDR2 SVGAGI. The V end was cut by 5 bases, the J end by 2 bases, with 12 bases between. This CDR3 contains 14 residues. CDR3 loop: CASSPSAGNYGYTF. CDR3 DNA: TGTGCCAGCAGTCCCTCGGCAGGGAACTATGGCTACACCTTC.

The chain couples TRBV5-1 to TRBJ2-2; 8 bases are shared with TRBD2. CDR1 SGHRS and CDR2 YFSETQ come from the germline V gene. This CDR3 is 15 amino acids long. Unmatched junction bases numbered 12, after V lost 4 bases and J lost 10 bases. CDR3 sequence: CASSGLAGAKVELFF. In DNA, the CDR3 is TGCGCCAGCAGCGGACTAGCCGGAGCCAAGGTGGAGCTGTTTTTT.

The V call is TRBV4-1, the J call TRBJ2-3; 8 positions match TRBD2. V lost 6 bases to trimming and J lost 3 bases; unmatched junction nucleotides: 8. The CDR3 consists of 15 residues. Germline V gene sequence: CDR1 MGHRA, CDR2 YSYEKL. CDR3 region: CASSPSGSATDTQYF. The CDR3 DNA reads as TGCGCCAGCAGTCCGAGCGGGAGTGCTACAGATACGCAGTATTTT.

This chain connects TRBV28 to TRBJ2-7, with a tentative D call TRBD1 (5 bases). The germline V gene has CDR1 MDHEN and CDR2 SYDVKM. The CDR3 consists of 13 residues. The V end was cut by 7 bases, the J end by 2 bases, with 12 bases between. The CDR3 sequence is CASNTDSTYEQYF. In DNA form, the CDR3 reads TGTGCCAGCAACACCGACAGTACCTACGAGCAGTACTTC.

The count of this clone is one. This chain links TRBV12-5 with TRBJ2-7; a possible D gene is TRBD2 (5 bases). The length of the CDR3 is 14 residues. Trimming took 5 bases from V and 3 from J, leaving 14 bases between them. In germline, CDR1 is LGHNT, CDR2 FRNRAP. The DNA for the CDR3 is TGTGCTAGTGGTATTCTAGCTATCAGCTACGAGCAGTACTTC. Its protein product is CASGILAISYEQYF.

The V gene is TRBV19, the J gene TRBJ1-5; D is perhaps TRBD1 (5 bases). Germline-derived CDR1 and CDR2 are LNHDA and SQIVND (reference sequence). This CDR3 is built from 15 residues. Deletions cut 6 bases from V and 0 bases from J, with 12 bases between. The CDR3 nucleotides read TGTGCCAGTAGAAGGGGTCTTTATAGCAATCAGCCCCAGCATTTT. Its protein product is CASRRGLYSNQPQHF.

This clone has a handful of counts. The rearrangement joins TRBV6-1 to TRBJ1-2; 9 bases line up with TRBD1. V trimming: 2 bases; J trimming: 7 bases; junction bases outside the gene matches: 8. This CDR3 is built from 15 residues. Looked up from germline, CDR1 is MNHNS and CDR2 is SASEGT. For the CDR3, the DNA is TGTGCCAGCAGTGAAACAGGGGGCGTCGCGAGTGGCTACACCTTC. Translated, it gives CASSETGGVASGYTF.

The chain couples TRBV27 to TRBJ1-5; 9 bases fit TRBD1. Per the germline V gene, CDR1 is MNHEY and CDR2 is SMNVEV (reference sequence). The V gene end was trimmed by 2 bases and the J gene end by 7 bases; junction bases not matched to a gene: 6. The CDR3 totals 15 residues. CDR3 sequence (DNA): TGTGCCAGCAGTTTAAAGGGACAGGGAACCCAGCCCCAGCATTTT. Translation: CASSLKGQGTQPQHF.

The chain carries TRBV19 and TRBJ2-1; TRBD1 aligns across 9 bases. Germline-derived CDR1 and CDR2 are LNHDA and SQIVND (reference sequence). This CDR3 contains 15 residues. Losses at the gene ends were 6 bases for V and 4 bases for J; bases not matched to a gene: 7. CDR3 sequence reads: CASRLRDRAYNEQFF. In nucleotides, the CDR3 is TGTGCCAGTAGACTCCGGGACAGGGCTTACAATGAGCAGTTCTTC.

This chain connects TRBV10-3 to TRBJ2-7; tentatively, D is TRBD1 (6 bases). Trimming shortened V by 3 bases and J by 4 bases, and 7 bases separated the two germline ends. This CDR3 is 12 amino acids long. Per germline, CDR1 ENHRY and CDR2 SYGVKD. The CDR3 here is CAISDRGYEQYF. CDR3 nucleotides: TGTGCCATCAGTGACAGGGGTTACGAGCAGTACTTC.

This chain connects TRBV5-6 to TRBJ1-4, with 7 bases lining up with TRBD1. The length of the CDR3 is 13 residues. Germline values: CDR1 SGHDT, CDR2 YYEEEE. With V trimmed by 5 bases and J by 10 bases, 8 bases remained unmatched. Here the CDR3 reads CASRKDRDGKLFF. In nucleotides, the CDR3 is TGTGCCAGCAGGAAAGACAGGGATGGAAAACTGTTTTTT.

The chain employs TRBV5-4 and TRBJ1-4; D call uncertain. The germline V gene encodes CDR1 SGHNT and CDR2 YYREEE (reference sequence). V was trimmed by 0 bases and J by 7 bases, leaving 16 bases between them. This CDR3 spans 16 amino acids. CDR3: CASSLAGSSGGEKLFF. The CDR3 coding sequence is TGTGCCAGCAGCTTGGCCGGGTCGTCAGGAGGTGAAAAACTGTTTTTT. The variable domain in full, completed from reference TRBV5-4 and TRBJ1-4, reads ETGVTQSPTHLIKTRGQQVTLRCSSQSGHNTVSWYQQALGQGPQFIFQYYREEENGRGNFPPRFSGLQFPNYSSELNVNALELDDSALYLCASSLAGSSGGEKLFFGSGTQLSVL.

The genes are TRBV27 and TRBJ1-2; 9 bases agree with TRBD1. CDR3 size: 14 residues. The junction had 6 bases not matched to a gene; V was cut back by 2 bases and J by 8 bases. Germline lookup yields CDR1 MNHEY and CDR2 SMNVEV (reference sequence). The CDR3 loop reads CASSLKGQGLGYTF. CDR3 DNA sequence: TGTGCCAGCAGTTTAAAGGGACAGGGTCTCGGCTACACCTTC.